Shown below are 5 T cell receptor beta chains from a single sample sequenced in a study of cytomegalovirus exposure and HLA in healthy donors (dated by TCRdb to about 2017). Receptor libraries were prepared by the immunoSEQ multiplex PCR assay. For the multiplex PCR, a mixture combining 60 forward primers for TCR Vbeta segments and 13 reverse primers for TCR Jbeta segments was used. TCRdb carries this immuneACCESS record with in-frame sequences only. Its versions omit some clonotypes, under half of them owing to an unresolved V gene in the studies checked, with the rest unexplained. This sample comprises approximately 170,000 clones, around four fifths of them detected only once. Of the sample, 9.7% is held by the ten largest clones. The sample was PBMCs. The receptors stem from a man younger than 35 in good health and CMV-seropositive.

The V gene is TRBV5-4, the J gene TRBJ2-7, with 7 bases matching TRBD1. In germline, CDR1 is SGHNT, CDR2 YYREEE (reference sequence). The V gene end was trimmed by 4 bases and the J gene end by 7 bases; junction bases not matched to a gene: 14. This CDR3 comprises 15 residues. The CDR3 region is CASSPSGRQGVEQYF. DNA for the CDR3: TGTGCCAGCAGCCCCTCAGGACGACAGGGCGTAGAGCAGTACTTC.

J is TRBJ1-5 and V is TRBV9, with 9 positions matching TRBD1. CDR1 is SGDLS, CDR2 YYNGEE, per germline. CDR3 size: 14 residues. Unmatched junction bases numbered 0, after V lost 3 bases and J lost 2 bases. CDR3 sequence reads: CASSGQGGNQPQHF. CDR3 nucleotide sequence: TGTGCCAGCAGCGGACAGGGGGGCAATCAGCCCCAGCATTTT.

This chain uses TRBV10-1 with TRBJ2-6; D uncertain. The CDR3 extends over 16 amino acids. Germline values: CDR1 WNHNN, CDR2 SYGVQD (reference sequence). Trimming cost V 2 bases and J 2 bases, with 10 bases left between them. CDR3 nucleotide sequence: TGCGCCAGCAGTGAGGGCCTCGTCGCTGGGGCCAACGTCCTGACTTTC. Encoded protein: CASSEGLVAGANVLTF.

The genes are TRBV29-1 and TRBJ1-1, with TRBD1 matching over 7 bases. Germline trimming cut 8 bases from V and 4 bases from J; bases unmatched to any gene: 10. Germline CDR1 is SQVTM and CDR2 is ANQGSEA. The CDR3 sequence is 13 residues long. Here the CDR3 DNA reads TGCAGCTTTTGGGACAGCAAGGGCACTGAAGCTTTCTTT. Its translation: CSFWDSKGTEAFF.

The DNA of the CDR3 is TGTGCCCTGTCTGGACTAGCGGGAGGAGGATCCTCCTACAATGAGCAGTTCTTC. It specifies CALSGLAGGGSSYNEQFF. The chain carries TRBV15 and TRBJ2-1, with 14 positions matching TRBD2. Germline V lookup: CDR1 LNHNV, CDR2 YYDKDF (reference sequence). The CDR3 has 18 residues. V dropped 11 bases and J dropped 0; count of bases not matched to a gene: 12.